The clone carrying this T cell receptor beta chain was observed at least ten times. The data stem from a study of response to subunit inactivated influenza vaccine. This CDR3 has 12 residues. Germline V gene lookup returns CDR1 DFQATT and CDR2 SNEGSKA (reference sequence). Deletions cut 6 bases from V and 2 bases from J, with 10 bases between. TCRdb re-called the RT-PCR reads through MiXCR, storing one row per CDR3 protein. The sample has about 800,000 distinct CDR3 sequences, around 21% seen once. This TCR came from a man in his fifties who received an inactivated influenza vaccine. This material consisted of PBMCs from blood, taken roughly 5 days after vaccination. The chain combines TRBV20-1 with TRBJ1-2; a weak D match, TRBD1 (6 bases). CDR3 sequence reads: CSATGQNYGYTF. CDR3 in DNA: TGCAGTGCGACCGGACAGAACTATGGCTACACCTTC.